This T cell receptor (beta chain) was captured in a study of graft-versus-host responses after intestinal transplantation. Study-level background: Among the recipients, transplants were multivisceral, liver-intestinal, or isolated intestinal. Tacrolimus plus steroids were given to all recipients for about 3 years, preceded by anti-thymocyte globulin induction. Whole-study results and caveats: Recipient marrow contained GvH clones, some of which appeared first in ileum or blood.

This clone was observed a handful of times. Its antigen is still unknown. Distinct nucleotide sequences in the sample also encode this CDR3. Clones were sequenced by immunoSEQ multiplex PCR, and TCRdb holds only the in-frame ones, with some missing. The table shows approximately 38,000 clones, with roughly four fifths occurring only once. Trimming cost V 0 bases and J 0 bases, with 9 bases left between them. The CDR3 spans 16 residues. The V gene's germline CDR1 is SGHRS and CDR2 YFSETQ. This rearrangement joins TRBV5-1 to TRBJ1-4, with a weak D call TRBD1 (5 bases). This TCR was recovered from a human patient who received an intestinal transplant, so some T cells may come from the graft donor. The material sequenced was PBMCs, taken more than 950 days after transplant. Here the CDR3 reads CASSLGEGATNEKLFF. The CDR3 coding sequence is TGCGCCAGCAGCTTGGGAGAAGGGGCAACTAATGAAAAACTGTTTTTT.